This TCR beta chain is from a study of identical twins. This clonotype was recorded many times. The CDR3 sequence is 15 residues long. From germline, CDR1 is MGHRA and CDR2 YSYEKL. The ends were cut back, 2 bases at V and 2 bases at J, with 9 bases in the middle. TCRdb used MiXCR to reprocess the 5' RACE reads, holding one entry per CDR3 protein. The profile shows some 660,000 distinct CDR3 sequences, 8.6% of them singletons. This same sample was also part of a study on yellow fever vaccine responses in identical twins.

The chain employs TRBV4-1 and TRBJ1-4, with a possible D match to TRBD1 (5 bases). The clonotype comes from a woman aged 18-29 years in good health. What was sequenced was PBMCs. Here the CDR3 reads CASSQIRGTNEKLFF. The CDR3 DNA reads TGCGCCAGCAGCCAAATTCGGGGCACTAATGAAAAACTGTTTTTT.